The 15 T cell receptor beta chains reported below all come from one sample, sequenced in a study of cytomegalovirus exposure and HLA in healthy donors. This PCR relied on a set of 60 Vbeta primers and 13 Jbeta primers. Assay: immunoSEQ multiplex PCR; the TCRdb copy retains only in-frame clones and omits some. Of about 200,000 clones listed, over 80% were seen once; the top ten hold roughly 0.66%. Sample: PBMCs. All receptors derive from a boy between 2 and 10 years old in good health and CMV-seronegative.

The CDR3 DNA reads TGTGCCAGCAGCCAAGGAGCCTCCAGCGGGAACAATGAGCAGTTCTTC. This encodes CASSQGASSGNNEQFF. The chain links TRBV14 to TRBJ2-1, with 7 positions matching TRBD2. The CDR3 extends over 16 amino acids. Looked up from germline, CDR1 is SGHDN and CDR2 is FVKESK. After removal of 1 base from V and 5 bases from J, the junction contained 8 bases not matched to a gene.

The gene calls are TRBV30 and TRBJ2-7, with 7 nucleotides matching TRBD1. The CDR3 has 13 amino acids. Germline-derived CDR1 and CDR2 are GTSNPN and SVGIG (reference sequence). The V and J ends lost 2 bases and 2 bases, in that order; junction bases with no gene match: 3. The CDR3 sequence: CAWSKTGAYEQYF. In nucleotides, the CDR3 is TGTGCCTGGAGTAAAACAGGGGCCTACGAGCAGTACTTC.

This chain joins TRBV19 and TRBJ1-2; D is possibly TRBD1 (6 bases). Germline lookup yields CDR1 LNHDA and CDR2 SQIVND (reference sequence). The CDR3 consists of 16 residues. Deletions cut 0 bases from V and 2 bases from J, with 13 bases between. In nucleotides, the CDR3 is TGTGCCAGTAGTATAGAAGCAGGGGAAACCAACTATGGCTACACCTTC. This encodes CASSIEAGETNYGYTF.

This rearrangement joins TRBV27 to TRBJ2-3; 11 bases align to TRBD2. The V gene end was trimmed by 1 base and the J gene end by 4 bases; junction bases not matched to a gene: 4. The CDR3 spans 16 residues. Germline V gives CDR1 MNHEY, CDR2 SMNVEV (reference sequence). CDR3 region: CASSLYLAGGPDTQYF. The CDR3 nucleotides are TGTGCCAGCAGTTTATATCTAGCGGGGGGTCCAGATACGCAGTATTTT.

Here the CDR3 reads CSASGRVMNTEAFF. The CDR3 bases are TGCAGCGCCTCTGGGCGGGTAATGAACACTGAAGCTTTCTTT. V gene TRBV29-1 combines with J gene TRBJ1-1; D ambiguous. Trimming left V 7 bases short and J 0 bases short, with 15 bases between. Per germline, CDR1 SQVTM and CDR2 ANQGSEA. The CDR3 consists of 14 residues.

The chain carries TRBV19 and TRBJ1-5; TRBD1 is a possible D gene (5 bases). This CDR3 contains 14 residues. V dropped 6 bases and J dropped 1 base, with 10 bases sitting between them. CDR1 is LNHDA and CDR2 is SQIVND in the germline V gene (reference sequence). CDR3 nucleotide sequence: TGTGCCAGTAGCAAAGACAGAAGCAATCAGCCCCAGCATTTT. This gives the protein CASSKDRSNQPQHF.

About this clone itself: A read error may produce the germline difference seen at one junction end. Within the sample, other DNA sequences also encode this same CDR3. The CDR3 DNA sequence: TGTGCCAGCAGCGCGAGAGCGGGGCTCAACTACGGCTACACCTTC. It encodes CASSARAGLNYGYTF. This chain joins TRBV9 and TRBJ1-2, with D possibly TRBD1 on 5 matching bases. The CDR3 totals 15 residues. In germline, CDR1 is SGDLS, CDR2 YYNGEE.

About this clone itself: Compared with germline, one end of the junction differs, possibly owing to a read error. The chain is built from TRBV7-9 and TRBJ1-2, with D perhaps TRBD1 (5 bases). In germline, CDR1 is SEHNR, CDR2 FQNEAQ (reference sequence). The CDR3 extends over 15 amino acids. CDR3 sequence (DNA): TGTGCCAGCAGCTTAGGGGGAGGGGCTGTCTATGGCTACCCCTTC. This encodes CASSLGGGAVYGYPF. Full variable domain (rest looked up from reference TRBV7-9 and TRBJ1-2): DTGVSQNPRHKITKRGQNVTFRCDPISEHNRLYWYRQTLGQGPEFLTYFQNEAQLEKSRLLSDRFSAERPKGSFSTLEIQRTEQGDSAMYLCASSLGGGAVYGYPFGSGTRLTVV.

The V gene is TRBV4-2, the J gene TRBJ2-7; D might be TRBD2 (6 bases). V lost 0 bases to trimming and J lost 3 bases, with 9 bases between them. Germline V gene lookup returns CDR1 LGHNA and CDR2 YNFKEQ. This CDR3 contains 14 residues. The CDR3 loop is CASSQDIGGYEQYF. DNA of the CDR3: TGTGCCAGCAGCCAAGACATCGGGGGCTACGAGCAGTACTTC.

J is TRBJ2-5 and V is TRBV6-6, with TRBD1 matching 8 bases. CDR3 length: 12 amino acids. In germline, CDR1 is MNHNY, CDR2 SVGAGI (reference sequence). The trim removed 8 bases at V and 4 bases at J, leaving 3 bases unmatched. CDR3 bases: TGTGCCAGCGGCAGGGGGCCAGAGACCCAGTACTTC. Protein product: CASGRGPETQYF.

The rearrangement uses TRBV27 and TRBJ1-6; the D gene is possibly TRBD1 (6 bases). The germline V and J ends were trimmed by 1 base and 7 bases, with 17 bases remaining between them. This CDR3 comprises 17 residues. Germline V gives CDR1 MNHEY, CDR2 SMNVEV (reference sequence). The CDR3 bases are TGTGCCAGCAGTTTATATCGCTACAGGGAAGAGAATTCACCCCTCCACTTT. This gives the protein CASSLYRYREENSPLHF.

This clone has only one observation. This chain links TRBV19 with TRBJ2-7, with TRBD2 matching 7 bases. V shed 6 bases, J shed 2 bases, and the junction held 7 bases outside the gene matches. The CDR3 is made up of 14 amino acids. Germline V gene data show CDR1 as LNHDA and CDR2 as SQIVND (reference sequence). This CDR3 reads CASSLGGFAYEQYF. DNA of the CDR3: TGTGCCAGTAGCCTCGGGGGGTTCGCCTACGAGCAGTACTTC.

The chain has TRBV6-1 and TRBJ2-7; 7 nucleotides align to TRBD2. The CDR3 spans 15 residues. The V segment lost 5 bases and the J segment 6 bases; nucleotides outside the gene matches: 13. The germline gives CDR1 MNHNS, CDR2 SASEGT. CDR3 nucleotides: TGTGCCAGCAGTAGAGCCCGAGGGACTATCATCGAGCAGTACTTC. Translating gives CASSRARGTIIEQYF.

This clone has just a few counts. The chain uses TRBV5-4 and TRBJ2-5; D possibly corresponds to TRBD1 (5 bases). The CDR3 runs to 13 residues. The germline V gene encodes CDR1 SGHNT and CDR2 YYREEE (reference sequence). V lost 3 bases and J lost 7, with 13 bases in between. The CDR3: CASSSSVQGTQYF. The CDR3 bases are TGTGCCAGCAGCTCATCGGTCCAGGGGACCCAGTACTTC.

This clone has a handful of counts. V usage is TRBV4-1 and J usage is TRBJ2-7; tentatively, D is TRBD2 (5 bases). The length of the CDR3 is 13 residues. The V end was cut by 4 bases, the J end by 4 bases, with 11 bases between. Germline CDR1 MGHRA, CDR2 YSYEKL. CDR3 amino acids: CASSPGSVYEQYF. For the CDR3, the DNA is TGCGCCAGCAGCCCGGGATCAGTATACGAGCAGTACTTC.